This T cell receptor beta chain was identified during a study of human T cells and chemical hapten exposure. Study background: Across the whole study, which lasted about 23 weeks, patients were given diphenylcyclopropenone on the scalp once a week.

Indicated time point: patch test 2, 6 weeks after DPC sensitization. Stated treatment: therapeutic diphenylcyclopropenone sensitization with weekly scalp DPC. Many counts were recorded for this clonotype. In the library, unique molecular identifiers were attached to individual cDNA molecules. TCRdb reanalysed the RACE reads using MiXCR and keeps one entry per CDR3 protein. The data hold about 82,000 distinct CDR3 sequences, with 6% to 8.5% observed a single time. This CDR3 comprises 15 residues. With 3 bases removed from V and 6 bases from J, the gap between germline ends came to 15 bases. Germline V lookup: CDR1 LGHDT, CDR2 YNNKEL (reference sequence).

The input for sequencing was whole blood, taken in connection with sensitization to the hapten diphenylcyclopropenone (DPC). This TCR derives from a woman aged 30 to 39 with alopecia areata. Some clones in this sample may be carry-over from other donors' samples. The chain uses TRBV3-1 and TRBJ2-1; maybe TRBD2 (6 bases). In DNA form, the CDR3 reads TGTGCCAGCAGCCAGGAGGGACTTCTTTTCAATGAGCAGTTCTTC. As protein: CASSQEGLLFNEQFF.